These T cell receptor beta chains were read from a single sample in a study of shared clonotypes between healthy human individuals. Profiled with immunoSEQ multiplex PCR; TCRdb holds only in-frame clones, not every one. The sample holds 70,000 to 95,000 clones, 60% to 70% seen once. Sequenced input: memory CD8+ T cells sorted from blood. Receptors were obtained from a man aged 25 to 40 in good health. Each CDR3 is given with its conserved first and last residue. Fields, in order: J gene, V gene, clone size, CDR3 protein. Rows give clone size only sometimes, using once, few, many, or a class for an expanded clone.

>TRBJ2-7|TRBV7-2|NA
CASSFDGTYEQYF
>TRBJ2-2|TRBV10-2|NA
CASTLASNTGELFF
>TRBJ2-1|TRBV7-9|few
CASSAGFVDEQFF
>TRBJ2-3|TRBV5-5|NA
CASSLTDTQYF
>TRBJ1-2|TRBV6-1|many
CASSEGTVSKGYTF
>TRBJ2-5|TRBV27|few
CASSLLAGGIQETQYF
>TRBJ2-7|TRBV28|NA
CASSGTSYEQYF
>TRBJ2-1|TRBV5-6|NA
CASSLAASGKLGEQFF
>TRBJ2-1|TRBV6-1|NA
CASSEDSGRAYEQFF
>TRBJ2-2|TRBV5-1|NA
CAPSEVSNTGELFF
>TRBJ1-4|TRBV7-9|NA
CASSFRQATNEKLFF
>TRBJ2-3|TRBV19|NA
CASSAEDSTDTQYF
>TRBJ2-3|TRBV27|many
CASSWHPSSADTQYF
>TRBJ2-6|TRBV4-3|few
CASSQDFSSGANVLTF
>TRBJ2-5|TRBV11-2|NA
CASGLGETQYF
>TRBJ2-1|TRBV28|NA
CASIPTSGRRQFF
>TRBJ1-2|TRBV29-1|NA
CSVVGRGAYGYTF
>TRBJ2-7|TRBV4-2|once
CASSLQTGEGYEQYF
>TRBJ2-2|TRBV19|many
CASSIWEGGAVSTGELFF
>TRBJ2-5|TRBV28|few
CASRFGEQQVETQYF
>TRBJ2-3|TRBV5-1|NA
CASKNDPGSSTDTQYF
>TRBJ1-1|TRBV11-2|few
CASRTGGQEAFF
>TRBJ2-3|TRBV25-1|NA
CASSNGRSKTQYF
>TRBJ2-7|TRBV28|many
CAIEGQGFYEQYF
>TRBJ2-1|TRBV25-1|NA
CASSTPSGINNEQFF
>TRBJ2-2|TRBV4-3|NA
CASSQLKPNTGELFF
>TRBJ2-2|TRBV2|NA
CASSEDLSRLAGVGTGELFF
>TRBJ2-7|TRBV7-9|NA
CASSLAPATGWDEQYF
>TRBJ1-5|TRBV25-1|few
CASSGQGSNQPQHF
>TRBJ2-1|TRBV7-8|NA
CASSPGPSSYNEQFF
>TRBJ1-1|TRBV7-9|NA
CASSFHSQGARTEAFF
>TRBJ2-7|TRBV14|many
CASSLGQTYEQYF
>TRBJ2-6|TRBV9|NA
CASSDPGTGTPSGANVLTF
>TRBJ1-5|TRBV27|NA
CASSLFGVRNQPQHF
>TRBJ2-3|TRBV6-4|NA
CASSERGQGTDTQYF
>TRBJ2-1|TRBV29-1|NA
CSVLGTGLNEQFF
>TRBJ2-1|TRBV25-1|NA
CASSPPKGPKTTFNEQFF
>TRBJ2-7|TRBV11-1|once
CASSHRDKPYEQYF
>TRBJ1-1|TRBV25-1|NA
CASSVNREDTEAFF
>TRBJ2-7|TRBV28|NA
CASSSYLKDAGGSYEQYF
>TRBJ2-2|TRBV6-1|once
CASSERGPVYTGELFF
>TRBJ1-1|TRBV28|NA
CASEVRGQAMNTEAFF
>TRBJ2-1|TRBV4-3|NA
CASSQVWGEAYNEQFF
>TRBJ2-6|TRBV7-8|NA
CASSPHQFTQSRANVLTF
>TRBJ1-3|TRBV9|NA
CASSVLPAGNTIYF
>TRBJ1-4|TRBV5-1|NA
CASSLGFNEKLFF
>TRBJ2-7|TRBV27|NA
CASSLIGDEQYF